This T cell receptor (beta chain) was sequenced for a study of T cells in localized non-small cell lung cancer. Regarding the study as a whole: Paired adjacent lung recovered a median around 60 of the top 100 tumor clones. The study linked higher blood T cell density to longer overall survival. Among the tissues sampled, uninvolved adjacent lung had the highest T cell clonality, above tumor. Heterogeneity within the tumor remains possible, as just one region underwent sequencing.

This clone was recorded only once. The antigen remains unidentified. The ends were cut back, 5 bases at V and 8 bases at J, with 15 bases in the middle. The CDR3 runs to 13 residues. Per the germline V gene, CDR1 is SQVTM and CDR2 is ANQGSEA. Libraries were prepared by immunoSEQ multiplex PCR; TCRdb keeps only in-frame clonotypes and omits some of them. This table holds about 33,000 clones, about 90% found once. Sequencing used peripheral blood, obtained before any cancer treatment. The V call is TRBV29-1, the J call TRBJ1-4, with D possibly being TRBD1 (5 bases). The origin of this receptor is a man aged 35 to 69 with stage I lung adenocarcinoma. DNA of the CDR3: TGCAGCGTTCTTCAGGGTAGCCGGGAAAAACTGTTTTTT. Translated: CSVLQGSREKLFF.